This TCR beta chain originates from a study of T cells after yellow fever vaccination. About the research overall: When fractions had low cell numbers, they were prepared with SMART-Seq v4 Ultra Low Input.

After removal of 3 bases from V and 4 bases from J, the junction contained 4 bases not matched to a gene. The CDR3 loop spans 15 amino acids. In TCRdb, the 5' RACE reads were re-called with MiXCR into one record per CDR3 protein. Among under 500,000 distinct CDR3 sequences, 18% were seen once, and the ten largest hold 15% to 20%. This clonotype was sampled from a man younger than 30 who received the YFV17D yellow fever vaccine. Material: PBMCs, obtained before the yellow fever booster vaccination. This chain links TRBV12-3 or TRBV12-4 with TRBJ1-1; 11 nucleotides match TRBD1. CDR3: CASSFPGQGVTEAFF. The CDR3 DNA sequence: TGTGCCAGCAGTTTCCCGGGACAGGGGGTCACTGAAGCTTTCTTT.